This section outlines one T cell receptor beta chain sequence together with its context. Its target is not known. This specimen comes from a study of cytomegalovirus exposure and HLA in healthy donors. Study-level findings and limits: Reports credit the classifier with highly specific, highly sensitive diagnosis of cytomegalovirus status.

PCR involved 60 Vbeta and 13 Jbeta primers. Clones were read by immunoSEQ multiplex PCR, and TCRdb kept only the in-frame ones, dropping some. The sample holds approximately 180,000 clones, about 90% seen once. The CDR3 sequence is 14 residues long. The V and J ends lost 1 base and 0 bases respectively, with 6 bases between them. Germline lookup yields CDR1 MGHDK and CDR2 SYGVNS. V and J are TRBV25-1 and TRBJ1-2; D may be TRBD1 (5 bases). The sample taken for sequencing was PBMCs. This clonotype originated in a girl under three years old in good health and CMV-seronegative. The CDR3 DNA is TGTGCCAGCAGTGAATTGGGGCCTAACTATGGCTACACCTTC. This gives the protein CASSELGPNYGYTF.